This T cell receptor beta chain was sequenced for a study of T cell responses to AZD1222 COVID-19 vaccine. Study summary: Researchers grouped second doses given at about 4 or about 12 weeks into one pool.

As to this clone: Its cognate antigen is unknown.

Generated by immunoSEQ multiplex PCR, the TCRdb table keeps only in-frame clones and is missing some. The sample includes approximately 89,000 clones, roughly 88% of them seen just once. The germline V gene encodes CDR1 MNHNS and CDR2 SASEGT. Trimming shortened V by 1 base and J by 1 base, and 10 bases separated the two germline ends. The CDR3 runs to 15 residues. General study points: Most donors were white British, females outnumbered males, and clonal diversity was possibly underestimated. Repertoire collection took place solely once the T cell response had peaked. Two AZD1222 doses significantly raised spike-specific TCR breadth and depth over controls.

The rearrangement uses TRBV6-1 and TRBJ1-1; D is possibly TRBD1 (6 bases). This sample comprised peripheral blood, obtained on day 0 of AZD1222 vaccination. The clonotype was recovered from an adult in good health. The CDR3 reads CASSEGTGANTEAFF. CDR3 in DNA: TGTGCCAGCAGTGAAGGAACGGGGGCGAACACTGAAGCTTTCTTT.